Presented here are 27 T cell receptor beta chains from one specimen sequenced in a study of PD-1 blockade in classical Hodgkin lymphoma. Each patient experienced a relapse that followed autologous stem cell transplantation, and brentuximab vedotin exposure varied. Using immunoSEQ multiplex PCR, the repertoire was profiled, and TCRdb retains in-frame clones only, with some absent. The data contain about 37,000 clones, just over 75% of them seen just once; the ten biggest clones take up under 20%. The material was peripheral blood mononuclear cells (PBMCs), obtained before the second cycle of nivolumab. These receptors were collected from a human donor with classical Hodgkin lymphoma.

The chain's CDR3 is CASSFPRDRGRGAGELFF. The CDR3 DNA sequence: TGTGCCAGCAGCTTTCCCCGGGACAGAGGAAGGGGCGCCGGGGAGCTGTTTTTT. The genes are TRBV11-2 and TRBJ2-2, with TRBD1 matching 7 bases. The V gene's germline CDR1 is SGHAT and CDR2 FQNNGV. The V gene end was trimmed by 3 bases and the J gene end by 6 bases; junction bases not matched to a gene: 16. CDR3 length equals 18 residues.

V and J are TRBV12-5 and TRBJ1-5, with D maybe TRBD1 (6 bases). V lost 0 bases to trimming and J lost 0 bases, with 15 bases between them. Germline V gene data show CDR1 as LGHNT and CDR2 as FRNRAP. The CDR3 has 18 amino acids. This CDR3 is CASGLVRSGRGSNQPQHF. CDR3 DNA sequence: TGTGCTAGTGGTTTGGTACGGTCGGGCAGGGGTAGCAATCAGCCCCAGCATTTT.

The chain recombines TRBV5-8 with TRBJ2-1; TRBD2 matches at 8 bases. The germline CDR1 and CDR2 sequences are SGHTS and YDEGEE. Unmatched junction bases numbered 7, after V lost 0 bases and J lost 2 bases. The CDR3 has 17 residues. The CDR3 bases are TGTGCCAGCAGCTTGGCCGGACTAGCCCTTACCTACAATGAGCAGTTCTTC. Translating gives CASSLAGLALTYNEQFF.

This clone was observed a handful of times. As DNA, the CDR3 is TGTGCCAGCAGTTACAGTAAGGAGACCCAGTACTTC. It encodes CASSYSKETQYF. The chain employs TRBV2 and TRBJ2-5; no reliable D call. V was cut by 5 bases and J by 5 bases, with 9 bases left in between. Germline V gene sequence: CDR1 SNHLY, CDR2 FYNNEI. The CDR3 is made up of 12 amino acids.

V gene TRBV7-8 combines with J gene TRBJ1-2, with D possibly being TRBD1 (6 bases). The germline V gene encodes CDR1 SGHVS and CDR2 FQNEAQ. The CDR3 sequence is 15 residues long. The ends were cut back, 0 bases at V and 4 bases at J, with 12 bases in the middle. The CDR3 DNA sequence: TGTGCCAGCAGCTTAGCGGACAGTTCAACCTATGGCTACACCTTC. Translating gives CASSLADSSTYGYTF.

The J gene is TRBJ2-5, the V gene TRBV7-2; D gene ambiguous. The CDR3 runs 13 residues. V was shortened by 0 bases and J by 2 bases, with 4 bases between the two germline ends. Germline lookup yields CDR1 SGHTA and CDR2 FQGNSA. The CDR3 bases are TGTGCCAGCAGCTTAGCACAACAAGAGACCCAGTACTTC. Its protein is CASSLAQQETQYF.

This rearrangement joins TRBV5-6 to TRBJ1-2; no clear D. The germline V and J ends were trimmed by 4 bases and 6 bases, with 19 bases remaining between them. This CDR3 is 15 amino acids long. Germline assignment: CDR1 SGHDT and CDR2 YYEEEE. CDR3 bases: TGTGCCAGCAGCCGAGGACGGCGCCGGGAGGATGGCTACACCTTC. Amino acids: CASSRGRRREDGYTF.

This chain joins TRBV6-6 and TRBJ2-3; tentatively, D is TRBD2 (5 bases). This CDR3 has 16 amino acids. The V and J ends lost 0 bases and 4 bases respectively, with 14 bases between them. The germline CDR1 and CDR2 sequences are MNHNY and SVGAGI (reference sequence). In nucleotides, the CDR3 is TGTGCCAGCAGTTACTCGAGGCTAGCCGGGTCAGATACGCAGTATTTT. Translating gives CASSYSRLAGSDTQYF.

This clone was detected once. This chain links TRBV29-1 with TRBJ1-1, with D possibly matching TRBD1 (5 bases). The germline V gene encodes CDR1 SQVTM and CDR2 ANQGSEA. The V end was cut by 6 bases, the J end by 1 base, with 18 bases between. The CDR3 is 15 residues long. Here the CDR3 DNA reads TGCAGCGTCCCGCGGGGAGGCAGGGAGAACACTGAAGCTTTCTTT. Translation gives CSVPRGGRENTEAFF.

The chain joins TRBV19 to TRBJ1-6, with D tentatively TRBD1 (6 bases). CDR1 is LNHDA and CDR2 is SQIVND in the germline V gene (reference sequence). The CDR3 runs 16 residues. Trimming stripped 4 bases from V and 5 bases from J, with 15 bases between. CDR3 region: CASSRDTYNNNSPLHF. The DNA of the CDR3 is TGTGCCAGTAGTAGGGACACCTACAATAATAATTCACCCCTCCACTTT.

For this clone: Germline and junction disagree at one end, which may indicate a read error. The chain links TRBV9 to TRBJ2-5; weak D call: TRBD2 (6 bases). Germline-derived CDR1 and CDR2 are SGDLS and YYNGEE. The length of the CDR3 is 13 residues. CDR3 in DNA: TGTGCCAGCAGCAATAGGGACTGGGGCCCCAAAAACTTC. Translated: CASSNRDWGPKNF. The full variable domain, rest sourced from reference TRBV9 and TRBJ2-5, is DSGVTQTPKHLITATGQRVTLRCSPRSGDLSVYWYQQSLDQGLQFLIQYYNGEERAKGNILERFSAQQFPDLHSELNLSSLELGDSALYFCASSNRDWGPKNFGPGTRLLVL.

In its sample, this clone was seen a few times. The chain couples TRBV2 to TRBJ1-2; D is perhaps TRBD1 (6 bases). The germline gives CDR1 SNHLY, CDR2 FYNNEI. With 6 bases removed from V and 7 bases from J, the gap between germline ends came to 18 bases. The CDR3 runs 14 residues. Here the CDR3 DNA reads TGTGCCAGCAGCGCCATACAGGGCTTTGGTGGCTACACCTTC. Its translation: CASSAIQGFGGYTF.

The chain employs TRBV27 and TRBJ2-2, with 12 bases that match TRBD2. The CDR3 has 16 amino acids. J was trimmed by 7 bases and V by 5 bases; bases with no gene match: 8. The V gene's germline CDR1 is MNHEY and CDR2 SMNVEV (reference sequence). This CDR3 reads CASSPRLAGARGELFF. In nucleotides, the CDR3 is TGTGCCAGCAGTCCCCGACTAGCGGGGGCCCGCGGGGAGCTGTTTTTT.

The chain combines TRBV6-5 with TRBJ1-6; D is undetermined. The germline V gene has CDR1 MNHEY and CDR2 SVGAGI. The CDR3 loop spans 14 amino acids. Trimming left V 6 bases short and J 13 bases short, with 19 bases between. CDR3: CASRLAQVVEPLHF. The CDR3 DNA sequence: TGTGCCAGCAGATTGGCCCAAGTGGTGGAGCCCCTCCACTTT.

The chain couples TRBV7-2 to TRBJ1-6, with no clear D. V lost 1 base and J 7 bases, leaving 8 bases between the germline ends. There are 14 residues in the CDR3. Germline values: CDR1 SGHTA, CDR2 FQGNSA. DNA of the CDR3: TGTGCCAGCAGCTTAGAAGGGAACAATTCACCCCTCCACTTT. Amino acid sequence: CASSLEGNNSPLHF.

The chain carries TRBV4-1 and TRBJ2-3; 9 bases line up with TRBD2. Germline-derived CDR1 and CDR2 are MGHRA and YSYEKL. The CDR3 is 19 residues long. Germline trimming cut 0 bases from V and 9 bases from J; bases unmatched to any gene: 19. As DNA, the CDR3 is TGCGCCAGCAGCCAAGACCCCCCGTCGCGGGGGGGCTCAAAGGGCACGCAGTATTTT. This sequence encodes CASSQDPPSRGGSKGTQYF.

V is TRBV13 and J is TRBJ2-6, with D uncertain. CDR1 and CDR2 (germline): PRHDT, FYEKMQ (reference sequence). V dropped 3 bases and J dropped 0 bases, with 9 bases sitting between them. The CDR3 covers 16 residues. DNA for the CDR3: TGTGCCAGCAGCTTTTGGCCAGGCTCTGGGGCCAACGTCCTGACTTTC. Protein sequence: CASSFWPGSGANVLTF. The whole variable domain, filled in from reference TRBV13 and TRBJ2-6, reads AAGVIQSPRHLIKEKRETATLKCYPIPRHDTVYWYQQGPGQDPQFLISFYEKMQSDKGSIPDRFSAQQFSDYHSELNMSSLELGDSALYFCASSFWPGSGANVLTFGAGSRLTVL.

This sequence joins TRBV6-5 and TRBJ2-3, with D possibly matching TRBD1 (6 bases). Trimming shortened V by 5 bases and J by 3 bases, and 12 bases separated the two germline ends. CDR1 is MNHEY, CDR2 SVGAGI, per germline. The CDR3 is made up of 14 amino acids. The CDR3 spells CASSPTQGTDTQYF. DNA for the CDR3: TGTGCCAGCAGTCCCACCCAGGGGACAGATACGCAGTATTTT.

CDR3: CASSQGGGRNQPQHF. The CDR3 bases are TGCGCCAGCAGCCAAGGAGGGGGCCGCAATCAGCCCCAGCATTTT. V and J are TRBV4-3 and TRBJ1-5; 7 nucleotides align to TRBD1. Germline V gene data show CDR1 as LGHNA and CDR2 as YSLEER. The CDR3 contains 15 residues. With V trimmed by 1 base and J by 2 bases, 2 bases remained unmatched.

The V call is TRBV9, the J call TRBJ2-5, with a possible D match to TRBD1 (5 bases). The germline V gene has CDR1 SGDLS and CDR2 YYNGEE. This CDR3 contains 17 residues. V shed 4 bases and J shed 2 bases, with 21 bases lying between them. The CDR3 loop reads CASSPFLSVGPQETQYF. Written as DNA, the CDR3 is TGTGCCAGCAGCCCCTTTCTGTCCGTGGGGCCTCAAGAGACCCAGTACTTC.

The chain joins TRBV2 to TRBJ2-1, with D unclear. Looked up from germline, CDR1 is SNHLY and CDR2 is FYNNEI. Trimming stripped 11 bases from V and 6 bases from J, with 11 bases between. The CDR3 runs to 11 residues. As DNA, the CDR3 is TGTGCCGGCTGGGCCTCCAATGAGCAGTTCTTC. This sequence encodes CAGWASNEQFF. The full variable domain, completed using reference TRBV2 and TRBJ2-1, is EPEVTQTPSHQVTQMGQEVILRCVPISNHLYFYWYRQILGQKVEFLVSFYNNEISEKSEIFDDQFSVERPDGSNFTLKIRSTKLEDSAMYFCAGWASNEQFFGPGTRLTVL.

This chain links TRBV28 with TRBJ1-2, with 7 nucleotides matching TRBD1. Germline-derived CDR1 and CDR2 are MDHEN and SYDVKM. The CDR3 is 13 amino acids. The junction had 6 bases not matched to a gene; V was cut back by 3 bases and J by 8 bases. CDR3 DNA sequence: TGTGCCAGCAGTTTTCCCGGGACAGAAGGCTACACCTTC. Amino acid sequence: CASSFPGTEGYTF.

The chain employs TRBV4-3 and TRBJ1-2; D is unclear. The germline V gene has CDR1 LGHNA and CDR2 YSLEER. V dropped 3 bases and J dropped 5 bases, with 10 bases sitting between them. The CDR3 spans 13 residues. In nucleotides, the CDR3 is TGCGCCAGCAGCCAGGGCGGGTCTTATGGCTACACCTTC. Residues: CASSQGGSYGYTF.

The CDR3 coding sequence is TGTGCCAGCACCCAAGACAGGCTAAACACTGAAGCTTTCTTT. This sequence encodes CASTQDRLNTEAFF. The chain employs TRBV5-8 and TRBJ1-1; D might be TRBD1 (6 bases). Germline V CDR1 and CDR2: SGHTS, YDEGEE. V lost 6 bases and J lost 2, with 14 bases in between. The CDR3 is 14 residues long.

Here the CDR3 DNA reads TGTGCCAGTACCTCTTCGGGGGAGGGGGAAAACATTCAGTACTTC. Protein sequence: CASTSSGEGENIQYF. V usage is TRBV19 and J usage is TRBJ2-4; D might be TRBD2 (7 bases). Germline V gene data show CDR1 as LNHDA and CDR2 as SQIVND (reference sequence). V gave up 7 bases and J gave up 5 bases, with 18 bases separating them. The CDR3 covers 15 residues.

This sequence joins TRBV11-2 and TRBJ2-7, with 10 bases that match TRBD1. Looked up from germline, CDR1 is SGHAT and CDR2 is FQNNGV. There are 15 residues in the CDR3. Trimming removed 5 bases from V and 6 bases from J; junction bases left unmatched: 10. CDR3 amino acids: CASSPWTGGSGEQYF. The CDR3 nucleotides read TGTGCCAGCAGCCCCTGGACAGGGGGATCCGGCGAGCAGTACTTC. The variable domain in full, with the rest retrieved from reference TRBV11-2 and TRBJ2-7, is EAGVAQSPRYKIIEKRQSVAFWCNPISGHATLYWYQQILGQGPKLLIQFQNNGVVDDSQLPKDRFSAERLKGVDSTLKIQPAKLEDSAVYLCASSPWTGGSGEQYFGPGTRLTVT.

The chain carries TRBV27 and TRBJ2-7, with TRBD1 matching over 10 bases. Per the germline V gene, CDR1 is MNHEY and CDR2 is SMNVEV (reference sequence). The J segment lost 3 bases and the V segment lost 6 bases, leaving 2 bases of the junction unmatched. The CDR3 is made up of 13 amino acids. The CDR3 sequence: CASRTGGDYEQYF. The CDR3 bases are TGTGCCAGCAGGACAGGGGGCGACTACGAGCAGTACTTC.